Listed here are 8 T cell receptor beta chains from one sample, sequenced in a study of blood T cell repertoires in COVID-19. Clones were read by immunoSEQ multiplex PCR, and TCRdb kept only the in-frame ones, dropping some. Of about 99,000 clones listed, approximately 86% are singletons. Sequencing was performed on peripheral blood. These receptors were obtained from a woman aged 60-75 years in a cohort sampled during active or convalescent COVID-19.

The chain recombines TRBV6-4 with TRBJ1-6; 9 bases match TRBD1. The V gene's germline CDR1 is MRHNA and CDR2 SNTAGT. CDR3 size: 15 residues. With V trimmed by 2 bases and J by 6 bases, 2 bases remained unmatched. The CDR3 DNA sequence: TGTGCCAGCAGTGACGGACAGGGGTTTAATTCACCCCTCCACTTT. Residues: CASSDGQGFNSPLHF.

The V and J genes are TRBV10-3 and TRBJ2-5; D is possibly TRBD2 (5 bases). The CDR3 is 15 residues long. Germline values: CDR1 ENHRY, CDR2 SYGVKD. The V end lost 2 bases, the J end lost 1 base, and 11 bases lay between the germline ends. CDR3 coding DNA: TGTGCCATCAGTGAGAGCAGGACTCCCCAAGAGACCCAGTACTTC. This gives the protein CAISESRTPQETQYF.

CDR3 residues: CASSLDTVYGYTF. CDR3 DNA sequence: TGTGCCAGCAGCCTCGACACCGTCTATGGCTACACCTTC. The chain combines TRBV5-6 with TRBJ1-2; D not certain. V shed 4 bases and J shed 4 bases, with 11 bases lying between them. CDR3 size: 13 residues. Germline CDR1 and CDR2: SGHDT and YYEEEE.

In nucleotides, the CDR3 is TGTGCCAGCAGCCTAACTCAAGGGAGGGGGAGAAGCAATCAGCCCCAGCATTTT. This translates into CASSLTQGRGRSNQPQHF. The chain joins TRBV27 to TRBJ1-5, with a tentative D call TRBD1 (6 bases). The germline CDR1 and CDR2 sequences are MNHEY and SMNVEV (reference sequence). This CDR3 comprises 18 residues. Between the trimmed V and J ends, which lost 6 bases and 1 base, there was a span of 22 bases.

The chain is built from TRBV7-3 and TRBJ2-7, with D possibly TRBD2 on 6 matching bases. The CDR3 has 15 amino acids. Germline V lookup: CDR1 SGHTA, CDR2 FQGTGA. Trimming shortened V by 1 base and J by 0 bases, and 10 bases separated the two germline ends. The CDR3 nucleotides read TGTGCCAGCAGCTTAAGCGGGGCCAGCTCCTACGAGCAGTACTTC. Its protein product is CASSLSGASSYEQYF.

This chain joins TRBV7-9 and TRBJ2-1; 8 nucleotides line up with TRBD2. Germline V gene lookup returns CDR1 SEHNR and CDR2 FQNEAQ (reference sequence). V lost 0 bases and J lost 10; bases outside the gene matches: 11. The CDR3 spans 16 residues. The CDR3 loop is CASSLAGGGPAQEQFF. The CDR3 region has the DNA TGTGCCAGCAGCTTAGCTGGCGGGGGGCCAGCCCAGGAGCAGTTCTTC.

This clone has only one observation. The J gene is TRBJ1-6, the V gene TRBV3-1 (or the pseudogene TRBV3-2); maybe TRBD1 (6 bases). The V and J ends lost 2 bases and 10 bases respectively, with 21 bases between them. The CDR3 is 17 amino acids. CDR1 and CDR2 (germline): LGHDT, YNNKEL (reference sequence). CDR3 bases: TGTGCCAGCAGCCAATGGTTTTCCGGGACAAGTAACTCACCCCTCCACTTT. Amino acid sequence: CASSQWFSGTSNSPLHF.

V is TRBV11-3 and J is TRBJ2-2; D remains ambiguous. CDR1 is SGHNT, CDR2 YENEEA, per germline. V lost 3 bases to trimming and J lost 6 bases, with 8 bases between them. This CDR3 spans 13 amino acids. The CDR3 DNA reads TGTGCCAGCAGCTTCGCGGCCGCCGGGGAGCTGTTTTTT. Its protein product is CASSFAAAGELFF. The full variable domain, rest sourced from reference TRBV11-3 and TRBJ2-2, is EAGVVQSPRYKIIEKKQPVAFWCNPISGHNTLYWYLQNLGQGPELLIRYENEEAVDDSQLPKDRFSAERLKGVDSTLKIQPAELGDSAVYLCASSFAAAGELFFGEGSRLTVL.